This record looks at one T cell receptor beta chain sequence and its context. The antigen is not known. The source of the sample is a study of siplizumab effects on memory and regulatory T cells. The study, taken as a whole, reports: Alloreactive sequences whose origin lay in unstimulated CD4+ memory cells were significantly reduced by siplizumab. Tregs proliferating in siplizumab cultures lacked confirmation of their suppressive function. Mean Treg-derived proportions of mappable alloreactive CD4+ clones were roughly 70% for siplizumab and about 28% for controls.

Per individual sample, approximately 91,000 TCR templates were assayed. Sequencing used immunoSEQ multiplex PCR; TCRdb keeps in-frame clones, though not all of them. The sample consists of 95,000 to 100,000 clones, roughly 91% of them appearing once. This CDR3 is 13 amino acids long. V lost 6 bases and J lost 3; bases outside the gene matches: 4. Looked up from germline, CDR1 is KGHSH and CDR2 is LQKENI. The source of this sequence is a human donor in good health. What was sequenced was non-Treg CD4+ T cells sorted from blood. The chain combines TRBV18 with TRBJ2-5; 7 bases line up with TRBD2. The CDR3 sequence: CASSEAGEETQYF. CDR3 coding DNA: TGTGCCAGCTCCGAGGCGGGGGAAGAGACCCAGTACTTC.